The rows below give T cell receptor beta chains drawn from one sample of a study of blood T cell repertoires in COVID-19. The data were produced by immunoSEQ multiplex PCR, yet TCRdb's version contains in-frame clones alone and is incomplete. The sample lists some 390,000 clones; 70% to 90% were seen once. The sequenced material came from peripheral blood. These receptors came from a woman in her forties with COVID-19, enrolled during active disease. CDR3s include the opening cysteine and the closing phenylalanine or tryptophan.

CDR3 length: 14
J gene: TRBJ1-3
V gene: TRBV10-2
CDR3 protein: CASADIHSGNTIYF

CDR3 length: 14
J gene: TRBJ1-2
V gene: TRBV5-4
CDR3 protein: CASSLAGGNYGYTF

CDR3 length: 15
J gene: TRBJ1-5
V gene: TRBV19
CDR3 protein: CASSVQTVPNQPQHF

CDR3 length: 13
J gene: TRBJ2-7
V gene: TRBV19
CDR3 protein: CATIHPPGNEQYF

CDR3 length: 14
J gene: TRBJ1-1
V gene: TRBV9
CDR3 protein: CASSQTDMNTEAFF

CDR3 length: 14
J gene: TRBJ2-7
V gene: TRBV14
CDR3 protein: CASSRETQAGEQYF

CDR3 length: 14
J gene: TRBJ2-7
V gene: TRBV7-9
CDR3 protein: CASSLIGAQGEQYF

CDR3 length: 13
J gene: TRBJ1-5
V gene: TRBV7-9
CDR3 protein: CASSFNRDQPQHF

CDR3 length: 14
J gene: TRBJ1-2
V gene: TRBV5-1
CDR3 protein: CASSLTGEVYGYTF

CDR3 length: 18
J gene: TRBJ1-2
V gene: TRBV7-9
CDR3 protein: CASSSTFQDRASNYGYTF

CDR3 length: 15
J gene: TRBJ1-4
V gene: TRBV2
CDR3 protein: CAGSGQLLANEKLFF

CDR3 length: 12
J gene: TRBJ2-3
V gene: TRBV6-5
CDR3 protein: CASSPTTDTQYF

CDR3 length: 14
J gene: TRBJ2-1
V gene: TRBV6-2/TRBV6-3
CDR3 protein: CASSYSASGNEQFF

CDR3 length: 14
J gene: TRBJ1-1
V gene: TRBV5-1
CDR3 protein: CASRSDRGQTEAFF

CDR3 length: 15
J gene: TRBJ2-5
V gene: TRBV10-3
CDR3 protein: CASRGAGDNQETQYF

CDR3 length: 18
J gene: TRBJ1-1
V gene: TRBV7-9
CDR3 protein: CASSLPTRGQGEGTEAFF

CDR3 length: 15
J gene: TRBJ2-4
V gene: TRBV11-1
CDR3 protein: CASSPRQGAKNIQYF

CDR3 length: 14
J gene: TRBJ1-2
V gene: TRBV6-6
CDR3 protein: CASSRDTNNYGYTF

CDR3 length: 16
J gene: TRBJ1-5
V gene: TRBV6-1
CDR3 protein: CASSAREGVGDQPQHF

CDR3 length: 14
J gene: TRBJ1-5
V gene: TRBV7-6
CDR3 protein: CASSPIGGDQPQHF

CDR3 length: 14
J gene: TRBJ2-1
V gene: TRBV5-8
CDR3 protein: CASSGGRAYNEQFF

CDR3 length: 17
J gene: TRBJ2-1
V gene: TRBV6-2/TRBV6-3
CDR3 protein: CASSYTRGQGAYNEQFF

CDR3 length: 15
J gene: TRBJ2-5
V gene: TRBV28
CDR3 protein: CASSFWQGGKETQYF

CDR3 length: 15
J gene: TRBJ1-2
V gene: TRBV18
CDR3 protein: CASSPPDREPYGYTF

CDR3 length: 13
J gene: TRBJ2-7
V gene: TRBV9
CDR3 protein: CASSPRTSGEQYF

CDR3 length: 11
J gene: TRBJ2-1
V gene: TRBV7-2
CDR3 protein: CASSLTDEQFF

CDR3 length: 14
J gene: TRBJ1-2
V gene: TRBV19
CDR3 protein: CASSLVGRSYGYTF

CDR3 length: 14
J gene: TRBJ1-2
V gene: TRBV24-1
CDR3 protein: CATSNQGVTYGYTF

CDR3 length: 18
J gene: TRBJ1-5
V gene: TRBV24-1
CDR3 protein: CATSDRDRESIGNQPQHF

CDR3 length: 14
J gene: TRBJ2-7
V gene: TRBV7-8
CDR3 protein: CASDRGSSSYEQYF

CDR3 length: 13
J gene: TRBJ1-1
V gene: TRBV6-2/TRBV6-3
CDR3 protein: CASSYPGGPEAFF

CDR3 length: 15
J gene: TRBJ1-1
V gene: TRBV7-9
CDR3 protein: CASSSDRGRRAEAFF

CDR3 length: 15
J gene: TRBJ1-4
V gene: TRBV9
CDR3 protein: CASSQRQGVGEKLFF

CDR3 length: 17
J gene: TRBJ2-1
V gene: TRBV9
CDR3 protein: CASSEAVLAGPYNEQFF

CDR3 length: 14
J gene: TRBJ1-5
V gene: TRBV5-6
CDR3 protein: CASSYGQGNQPQHF

CDR3 length: 14
J gene: TRBJ1-4
V gene: TRBV6-6
CDR3 protein: CASRTDSGSEKLFF

CDR3 length: 15
J gene: TRBJ1-2
V gene: TRBV3-1/TRBV3-2
CDR3 protein: CASSQEYRGRDGYTF

CDR3 length: 16
J gene: TRBJ2-5
V gene: TRBV6-2/TRBV6-3
CDR3 protein: CASSGLAGGFQETQYF

CDR3 length: 15
J gene: TRBJ1-3
V gene: TRBV15
CDR3 protein: CATSRDRGQGNTIYF

CDR3 length: 14
J gene: TRBJ1-5
V gene: TRBV7-2
CDR3 protein: CASSSGGFNQPQHF

CDR3 length: 11
J gene: TRBJ1-5
V gene: TRBV19
CDR3 protein: CASSMLREIHF

CDR3 length: 12
J gene: TRBJ1-4
V gene: TRBV7-2
CDR3 protein: CASSFRGEKLFF

CDR3 length: 15
J gene: TRBJ1-6
V gene: TRBV6-5
CDR3 protein: CASTLGEGYNSPLHF

CDR3 length: 12
J gene: TRBJ2-2
V gene: TRBV30
CDR3 protein: CAWSVLSGELFF

CDR3 length: 13
J gene: TRBJ1-1
V gene: TRBV30
CDR3 protein: CACRRERLTEAFF

CDR3 length: 12
J gene: TRBJ1-3
V gene: TRBV18
CDR3 protein: CASSPDPITKYF

CDR3 length: 20
J gene: TRBJ2-6
V gene: TRBV7-3
CDR3 protein: CASSPMRRQGNASGANVLTF

CDR3 length: 15
J gene: TRBJ2-7
V gene: TRBV14
CDR3 protein: CASSQLGPGAYEQYF

CDR3 length: 14
J gene: TRBJ1-2
V gene: TRBV7-3
CDR3 protein: CASSYGTDNYGYTF

CDR3 length: 14
J gene: TRBJ2-7
V gene: TRBV11-1
CDR3 protein: CASSRSKGDYEQYF

CDR3 length: 14
J gene: TRBJ1-2
V gene: TRBV7-2
CDR3 protein: CASSLVSGPRGYTF